The T cell receptor (beta chain) under discussion was sequenced for a study of blood T cell repertoires in COVID-19. Study-wide background: Nucleic acid was either cDNA or gDNA, and it came from T cells, B-cell-depleted T cells, or PBMCs.

From germline, CDR1 is SGHTS and CDR2 YDEGEE. The CDR3 covers 12 residues. Trimming pared 1 base from V and 7 bases from J, leaving 5 bases between. Sequencing was performed with immunoSEQ multiplex PCR; in TCRdb, only in-frame clones are kept and a portion is missing. The table lists about 150,000 clones, roughly four fifths of them singletons. The rearrangement links TRBV5-8 to TRBJ2-2; D uncertain. This clonotype was obtained from a human donor with acute or convalescent COVID-19. The donor label of this sample is uncertain. Specimen: peripheral blood. The CDR3 sequence is CASSLRGGELFF. DNA of the CDR3: TGTGCCAGCAGCTTGCGCGGCGGGGAGCTGTTTTTT.